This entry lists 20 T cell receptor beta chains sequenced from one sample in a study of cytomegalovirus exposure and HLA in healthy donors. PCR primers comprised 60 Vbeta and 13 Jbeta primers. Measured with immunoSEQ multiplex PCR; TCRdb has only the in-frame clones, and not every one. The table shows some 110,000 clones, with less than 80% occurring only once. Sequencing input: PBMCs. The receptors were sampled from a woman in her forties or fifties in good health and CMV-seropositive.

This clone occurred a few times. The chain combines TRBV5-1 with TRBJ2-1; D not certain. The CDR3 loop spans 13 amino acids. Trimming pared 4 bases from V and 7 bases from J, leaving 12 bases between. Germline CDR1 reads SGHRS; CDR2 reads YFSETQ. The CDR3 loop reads CASSVYSGNEQFF. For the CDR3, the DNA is TGCGCCAGCAGCGTGTATTCCGGGAATGAGCAGTTCTTC.

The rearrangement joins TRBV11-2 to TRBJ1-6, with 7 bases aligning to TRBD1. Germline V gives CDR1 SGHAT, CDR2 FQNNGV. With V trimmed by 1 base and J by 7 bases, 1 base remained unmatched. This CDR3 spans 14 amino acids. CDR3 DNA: TGTGCCAGCAGCTTAGGAGGGGGCAATTCACCCCTCCACTTT. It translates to CASSLGGGNSPLHF.

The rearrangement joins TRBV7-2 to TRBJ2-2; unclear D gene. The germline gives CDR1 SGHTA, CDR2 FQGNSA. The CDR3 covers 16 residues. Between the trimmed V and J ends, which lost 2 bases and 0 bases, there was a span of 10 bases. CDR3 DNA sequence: TGTGCCAGCAGCTTATATTACTCAACGAACACCGGGGAGCTGTTTTTT. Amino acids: CASSLYYSTNTGELFF. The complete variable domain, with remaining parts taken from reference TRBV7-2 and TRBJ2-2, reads GAGVSQSPSNKVTEKGKDVELRCDPISGHTALYWYRQSLGQGLEFLIYFQGNSAPDKSGLPSDRFSAERTGGSVSTLTIQRTQQEDSAVYLCASSLYYSTNTGELFFGEGSRLTVL.

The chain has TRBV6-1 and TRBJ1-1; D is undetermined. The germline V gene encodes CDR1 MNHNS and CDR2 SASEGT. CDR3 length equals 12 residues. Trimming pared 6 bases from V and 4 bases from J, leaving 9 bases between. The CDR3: CASSVGSTEAFF. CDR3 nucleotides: TGTGCCAGCAGCGTCGGGTCCACTGAAGCTTTCTTT.

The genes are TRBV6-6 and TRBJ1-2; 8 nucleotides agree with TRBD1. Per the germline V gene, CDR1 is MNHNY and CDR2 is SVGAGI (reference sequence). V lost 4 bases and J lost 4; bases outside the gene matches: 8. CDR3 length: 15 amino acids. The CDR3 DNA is TGTGCCAGCAGTTTCGCCCCCGGGACAGGCTATGGCTACACCTTC. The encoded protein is CASSFAPGTGYGYTF.

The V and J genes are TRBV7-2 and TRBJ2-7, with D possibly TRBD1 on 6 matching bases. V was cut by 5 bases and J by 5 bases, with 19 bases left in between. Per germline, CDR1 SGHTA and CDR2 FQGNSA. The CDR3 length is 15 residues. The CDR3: CASSPRPGRGNEQYF. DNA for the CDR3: TGTGCCAGCAGCCCTCGCCCGGGCAGGGGTAACGAGCAGTACTTC.

The CDR3: CASSFPSSYEQYF. The CDR3 bases are TGTGCCAGCAGTTTCCCATCCTCCTACGAGCAGTACTTC. The chain recombines TRBV28 with TRBJ2-7; D not certain. V shed 3 bases and J shed 0 bases, with 6 bases lying between them. Germline lookup yields CDR1 MDHEN and CDR2 SYDVKM. This CDR3 spans 13 amino acids.

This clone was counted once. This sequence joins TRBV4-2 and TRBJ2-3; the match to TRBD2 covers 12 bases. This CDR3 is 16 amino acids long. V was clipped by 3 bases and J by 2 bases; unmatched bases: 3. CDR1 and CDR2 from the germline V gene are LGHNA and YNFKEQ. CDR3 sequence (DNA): TGTGCCAGCAGCCAGACTAGCGGGGGTAACACAGATACGCAGTATTTT. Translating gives CASSQTSGGNTDTQYF.

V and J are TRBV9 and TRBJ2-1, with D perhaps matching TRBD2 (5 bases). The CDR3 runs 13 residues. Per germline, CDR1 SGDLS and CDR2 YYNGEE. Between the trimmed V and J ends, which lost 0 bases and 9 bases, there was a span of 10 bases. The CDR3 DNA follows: TGTGCCAGCAGCGTAGGTGTAGCGACTGAGCAGTTCTTC. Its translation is CASSVGVATEQFF.

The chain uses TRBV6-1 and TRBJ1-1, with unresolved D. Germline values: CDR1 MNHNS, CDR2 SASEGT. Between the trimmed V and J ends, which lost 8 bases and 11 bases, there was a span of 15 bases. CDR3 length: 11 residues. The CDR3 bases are TGTGCCAGCCACATTCAAAAGAAGGCTTTCTTT. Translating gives CASHIQKKAFF.

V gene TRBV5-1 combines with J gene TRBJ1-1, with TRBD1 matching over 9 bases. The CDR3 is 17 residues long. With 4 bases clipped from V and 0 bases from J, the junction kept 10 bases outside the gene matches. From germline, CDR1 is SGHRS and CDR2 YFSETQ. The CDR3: CASSQGQGFPMNTEAFF. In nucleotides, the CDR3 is TGCGCCAGCAGCCAAGGACAGGGGTTTCCCATGAACACTGAAGCTTTCTTT.

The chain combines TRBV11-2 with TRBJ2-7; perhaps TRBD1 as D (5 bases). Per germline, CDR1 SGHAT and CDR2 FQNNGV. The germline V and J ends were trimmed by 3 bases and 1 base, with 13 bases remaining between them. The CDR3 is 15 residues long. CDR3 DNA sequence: TGTGCCAGCAGCTTCCAGACAGATCCTTCCTACGAGCAGTACTTC. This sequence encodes CASSFQTDPSYEQYF. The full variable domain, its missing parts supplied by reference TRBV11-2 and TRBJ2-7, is EAGVAQSPRYKIIEKRQSVAFWCNPISGHATLYWYQQILGQGPKLLIQFQNNGVVDDSQLPKDRFSAERLKGVDSTLKIQPAKLEDSAVYLCASSFQTDPSYEQYFGPGTRLTVT.

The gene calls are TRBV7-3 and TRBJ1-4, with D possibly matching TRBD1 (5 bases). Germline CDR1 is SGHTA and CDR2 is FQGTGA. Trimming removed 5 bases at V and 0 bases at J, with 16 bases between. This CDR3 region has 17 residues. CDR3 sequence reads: CASSNRGGTATNEKLFF. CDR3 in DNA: TGTGCCAGCAGCAACCGAGGCGGGACTGCAACTAATGAAAAACTGTTTTTT.

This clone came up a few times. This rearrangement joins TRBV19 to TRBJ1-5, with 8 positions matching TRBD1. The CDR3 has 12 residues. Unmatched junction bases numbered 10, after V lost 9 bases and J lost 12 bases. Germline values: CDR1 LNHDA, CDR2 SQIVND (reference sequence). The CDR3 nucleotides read TGTGCCAGCGGAGGGTACAGGGGGTACCAGCATTTT. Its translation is CASGGYRGYQHF.

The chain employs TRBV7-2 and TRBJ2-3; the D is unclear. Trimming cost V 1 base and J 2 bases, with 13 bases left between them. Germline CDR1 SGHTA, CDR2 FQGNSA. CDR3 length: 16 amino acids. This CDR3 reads CASSLVPGLDTDTQYF. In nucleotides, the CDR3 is TGTGCCAGCAGCTTAGTCCCAGGCCTCGACACAGATACGCAGTATTTT.

The CDR3 DNA sequence: TGTGCCAGCTCACTCTTCCCGGACAGGGATTACGAGACCCAGTACTTC. It encodes CASSLFPDRDYETQYF. The chain combines TRBV18 with TRBJ2-5; 8 nucleotides line up with TRBD1. Per the germline V gene, CDR1 is KGHSH and CDR2 is LQKENI. The CDR3 has 16 residues. V shed 4 bases and J 5 bases; nucleotides not matched to a gene: 12.

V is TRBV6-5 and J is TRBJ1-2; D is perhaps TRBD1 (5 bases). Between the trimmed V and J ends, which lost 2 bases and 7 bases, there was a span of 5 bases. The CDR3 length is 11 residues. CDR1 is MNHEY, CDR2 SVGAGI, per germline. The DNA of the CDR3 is TGTGCCAGCAGTTACAGGGGTGGCTACACCTTC. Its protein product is CASSYRGGYTF.

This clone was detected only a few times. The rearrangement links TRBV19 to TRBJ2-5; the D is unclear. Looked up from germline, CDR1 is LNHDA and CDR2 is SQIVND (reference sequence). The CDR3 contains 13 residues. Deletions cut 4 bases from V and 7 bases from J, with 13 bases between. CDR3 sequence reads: CASSNYGATTQYF. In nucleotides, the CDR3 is TGTGCCAGTAGTAATTACGGTGCCACGACCCAGTACTTC. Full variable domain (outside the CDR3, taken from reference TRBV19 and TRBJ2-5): DGGITQSPKYLFRKEGQNVTLSCEQNLNHDAMYWYRQDPGQGLRLIYYSQIVNDFQKGDIAEGYSVSREKKESFPLTVTSAQKNPTAFYLCASSNYGATTQYFGPGTRLLVL.

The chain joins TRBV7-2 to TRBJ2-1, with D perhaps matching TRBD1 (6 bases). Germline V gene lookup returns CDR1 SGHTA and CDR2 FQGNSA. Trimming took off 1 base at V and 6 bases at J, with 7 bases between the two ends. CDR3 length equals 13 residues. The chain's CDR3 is CASSLGGLNEQFF. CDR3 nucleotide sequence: TGTGCCAGCAGCTTAGGGGGGCTCAATGAGCAGTTCTTC.

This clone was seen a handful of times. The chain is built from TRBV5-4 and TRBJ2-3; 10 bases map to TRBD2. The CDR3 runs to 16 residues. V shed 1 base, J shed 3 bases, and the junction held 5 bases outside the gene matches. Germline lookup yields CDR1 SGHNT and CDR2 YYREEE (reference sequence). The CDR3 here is CASSLLSGRGTDTQYF. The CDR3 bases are TGTGCCAGCAGCTTGCTAAGCGGGAGGGGGACAGATACGCAGTATTTT.